One sample yielded the 20 T cell receptor beta chains listed below, sequenced in a study of response to subunit inactivated influenza vaccine. Each CDR3 protein gets one entry after TCRdb re-called the RT-PCR reads with MiXCR. The sample records some 850,000 distinct CDR3 sequences, roughly 18% being singletons. This material consisted of PBMCs from blood, taken approximately 5 days after vaccination. These TCRs come from a man aged 50-59 years who received an inactivated influenza vaccine.

The chain's CDR3 is CASSLAREGVKFF. Here the CDR3 DNA reads TGTGCCAGCAGTTTAGCGCGTGAAGGGGTGAAGTTCTTC. The chain joins TRBV12-3 or TRBV12-4 to TRBJ2-1, with D tentatively TRBD1 (5 bases). This CDR3 spans 13 amino acids. V lost 0 bases, J lost 14 bases, and 14 bases lay in between.

This clonotype was counted between two and nine times. This chain connects TRBV12-3 or TRBV12-4 to TRBJ2-1, with D hard to call. This CDR3 comprises 15 residues. V was clipped by 6 bases and J by 4 bases, with 16 bases between them. Here the CDR3 DNA reads TGTGCCAGCAGCCCCCGGGCCGGCCGTTACAATGAGCAGTTCTTC. The encoded protein is CASSPRAGRYNEQFF.

The CDR3 sequence: CASSQDLDRGTREQYF. CDR3 coding DNA: TGCGCCAGCAGCCAAGATCTCGACAGGGGAACGCGGGAGCAGTACTTC. The V call is TRBV4-3, the J call TRBJ2-7; 8 nucleotides line up with TRBD1. The germline V gene encodes CDR1 LGHNA and CDR2 YSLEER. V was pared by 0 bases and J by 7 bases, with 11 bases of the junction left unmatched. The CDR3 runs 16 residues.

The chain links TRBV11-2 to TRBJ2-7; 10 bases line up with TRBD2. Germline assignment: CDR1 SGHAT and CDR2 FQNNGV. V lost 4 bases, J lost 1 base, and 4 bases stayed unmatched. The CDR3 is 15 residues long. The chain's CDR3 is CASSYSGGRSYEQYF. The DNA of the CDR3 is TGTGCCAGCAGCTATAGCGGGGGGCGTTCCTACGAGCAGTACTTC.

This clonotype has a count of ten or more. The CDR3 sequence is CSARQASHSNQPQHF. The CDR3, as DNA: TGCAGTGCTAGACAGGCATCCCATAGCAATCAGCCCCAGCATTTT. The J gene is TRBJ1-5, the V gene TRBV20-1; D not certain. Germline V gene data show CDR1 as DFQATT and CDR2 as SNEGSKA (reference sequence). V lost 2 bases and J lost 0, with 11 bases in between. CDR3 length: 15 residues.

The J gene is TRBJ1-3, the V gene TRBV5-4; D is unclear. This CDR3 spans 13 amino acids. CDR1 SGHNT and CDR2 YYREEE come from the germline V gene (reference sequence). V was shortened by 4 bases and J by 2 bases, with 7 bases between the two germline ends. The CDR3 loop is CASSPTPGNTIYF. The CDR3 nucleotides read TGTGCCAGCAGCCCTACCCCTGGAAACACCATATATTTT.

This chain joins TRBV10-2 and TRBJ2-5; a weak D match, TRBD2 (5 bases). The CDR3 sequence is 17 residues long. Germline CDR1 and CDR2: WSHSY and SAAADI. Trimming took 0 bases from V and 4 from J, leaving 18 bases between them. This CDR3 is CASSESNLAQAGETQYF. In DNA form, the CDR3 reads TGCGCCAGCAGTGAGTCGAACCTAGCCCAGGCTGGAGAGACCCAGTACTTC.

This clonotype was observed a handful of times. This chain joins TRBV6-2 or TRBV6-3 and TRBJ2-1, with 8 positions matching TRBD1. V was pared by 8 bases and J by 4 bases, with 4 bases of the junction left unmatched. CDR3 length: 13 residues. Germline V gene sequence: CDR1 MNHEY, CDR2 SVGEGT. The CDR3 spells CASGQGHYNEQFF. As DNA, the CDR3 is TGTGCCAGCGGACAGGGACATTACAATGAGCAGTTCTTC.

This clonotype was recorded at least ten times. The chain recombines TRBV12-3 or TRBV12-4 with TRBJ2-7; 11 nucleotides align to TRBD2. The V gene end was trimmed by 5 bases and the J gene end by 5 bases; junction bases not matched to a gene: 8. This CDR3 comprises 15 residues. CDR3 region: CASSPYGLAGDEQYF. As DNA, the CDR3 is TGTGCCAGCAGTCCCTACGGACTAGCGGGCGACGAGCAGTACTTC.

This clonotype turned up a few times. The rearrangement joins TRBV10-3 to TRBJ2-3; TRBD1 matches at 9 bases. The germline V gene has CDR1 ENHRY and CDR2 SYGVKD. This CDR3 is built from 13 residues. The V segment lost 8 bases and the J segment 1 base; nucleotides outside the gene matches: 1. The CDR3 region has the DNA TGTGCCATCCGACAGGGGGGCACAGATACGCAGTATTTT. Translated: CAIRQGGTDTQYF.

The rearrangement links TRBV4-1 to TRBJ2-1; TRBD2 aligns across 7 bases. This CDR3 has 18 amino acids. Unmatched junction bases numbered 13, after V lost 3 bases and J lost 2 bases. Germline values: CDR1 MGHRA, CDR2 YSYEKL. The CDR3 spells CASSQTLQRGGAYNEQFF. DNA for the CDR3: TGCGCCAGCAGCCAGACCCTCCAGCGGGGCGGTGCCTACAATGAGCAGTTCTTC.

V usage is TRBV5-6 and J usage is TRBJ2-2; no firm D call. The CDR3 length is 15 residues. Deletions cut 2 bases from V and 4 bases from J, with 12 bases between. CDR1 and CDR2 (germline): SGHDT, YYEEEE. In nucleotides, the CDR3 is TGTGCCAGCAGCTTCTTCTTCTCGAGCACCGGGGAGCTGTTTTTT. This translates into CASSFFFSSTGELFF.

This chain connects TRBV20-1 to TRBJ2-1, with D perhaps assigned TRBD1 or TRBD2 (5 bases each). The germline V gene has CDR1 DFQATT and CDR2 SNEGSKA (reference sequence). The CDR3 extends over 14 amino acids. Trimming stripped 3 bases from V and 1 base from J, with 10 bases between. Here the CDR3 DNA reads TGCAGTGCTAGTTCGGGACCATCCTACAATGAGCAGTTCTTC. As protein: CSASSGPSYNEQFF.

V gene TRBV3-1 combines with J gene TRBJ2-1; a possible D gene is TRBD2 (7 bases). With 3 bases removed from V and 10 bases from J, the gap between germline ends came to 19 bases. The germline gives CDR1 LGHDT, CDR2 YNNKEL (reference sequence). CDR3 length: 15 amino acids. CDR3 loop: CASSQGGRAFGEQFF. The CDR3 bases are TGTGCCAGCAGCCAGGGGGGGCGAGCCTTCGGGGAGCAGTTCTTC.

This chain uses TRBV27 with TRBJ2-2, with TRBD2 matching over 11 bases. V dropped 4 bases and J dropped 1; count of bases not matched to a gene: 20. From germline, CDR1 is MNHEY and CDR2 SMNVEV (reference sequence). This CDR3 is 22 amino acids long. CDR3 DNA: TGTGCCAGCAGTTCCCTTATATGGGGGGCTAGCGGGAGGTCGATGAACACCGGGGAGCTGTTTTTT. Residues: CASSSLIWGASGRSMNTGELFF.

This clonotype turned up a few times. This chain joins TRBV6-1 and TRBJ2-1; 8 nucleotides align to TRBD2. Losses at the gene ends were 2 bases for V and 6 bases for J; bases not matched to a gene: 6. Germline-derived CDR1 and CDR2 are MNHNS and SASEGT. CDR3 length: 15 amino acids. This CDR3 is CASSESGTRGNEQFF. The CDR3 DNA is TGTGCCAGCAGTGAATCCGGGACTAGGGGCAATGAGCAGTTCTTC.

The CDR3: CASSQVMDTGELFF. The CDR3, as DNA: TGCGCCAGCAGCCAAGTTATGGACACCGGGGAGCTGTTTTTT. The V gene is TRBV4-1, the J gene TRBJ2-2; no definite D call. This CDR3 is 14 amino acids long. V lost 1 base and J lost 3, with 6 bases in between. Germline CDR1 and CDR2: MGHRA and YSYEKL.

This clonotype was counted a few times. The J gene is TRBJ2-3, the V gene TRBV11-2; no clear D gene. This CDR3 spans 15 amino acids. In germline, CDR1 is SGHAT, CDR2 FQNNGV. V lost 1 base to trimming and J lost 2 bases, with 10 bases between them. The CDR3 sequence: CASSLGIRDTDTQYF. The CDR3 bases are TGTGCCAGCAGCTTAGGTATCAGAGACACAGATACGCAGTATTTT.

This clonotype has only a few counts. The chain joins TRBV30 to TRBJ2-1; D uncertain. Deletions cut 5 bases from V and 11 bases from J, with 16 bases between. CDR1 and CDR2 from the germline V gene are GTSNPN and SVGIG (reference sequence). This CDR3 has 12 residues. CDR3 sequence (DNA): TGTGCCTGGTATTCGGGCTCGGGTAAGCAGTTCTTC. It specifies CAWYSGSGKQFF.

This clonotype was detected only a few times. The rearrangement links TRBV5-1 to TRBJ2-5; TRBD2 is a possible D gene (5 bases). This CDR3 is built from 11 residues. Germline assignment: CDR1 SGHRS and CDR2 YFSETQ. The CDR3 bases are TGCGTCTCGAGCGGCCAAGAGACCCAGTACTTC. As protein: CVSSGQETQYF.